One and the same sample provided the 12 T cell receptor beta chains below, sequenced in a study of PD-1 blockade in classical Hodgkin lymphoma. Here immunoSEQ multiplex PCR was the method, and the copy in TCRdb shows in-frame clones only, minus some. The repertoire consists of 90,000 to 100,000 clones, with roughly 79% occurring once and the leading ten covering approximately 15%. In every patient, relapse followed autologous stem cell transplantation, while exposure to brentuximab vedotin differed. The starting material was peripheral blood mononuclear cells (PBMCs), obtained before the second cycle of nivolumab. Receptors originate from a human donor with classical Hodgkin lymphoma.

V is TRBV6-5 and J is TRBJ2-5; TRBD2 matches at 12 bases. The CDR3 runs to 15 residues. CDR1 is MNHEY, CDR2 SVGAGI, per germline. The V segment lost 6 bases and the J segment 5 bases; nucleotides outside the gene matches: 7. The CDR3 nucleotides are TGTGCCAGCAGAGCCTCTCTAGCGGGAGGGGAGACCCAGTACTTC. It specifies CASRASLAGGETQYF.

The chain has TRBV28 and TRBJ2-2, with 12 bases aligning to TRBD1. Germline loops: CDR1 MDHEN, CDR2 SYDVKM. There are 16 residues in the CDR3. Germline trimming cut 1 base from V and 15 bases from J; bases unmatched to any gene: 12. Here the CDR3 reads CASSLLGTGGSGLVFF. In nucleotides, the CDR3 is TGTGCCAGCAGTTTATTAGGGACAGGGGGCTCAGGGTTGGTGTTTTTT.

The V and J genes are TRBV2 and TRBJ2-4; 11 nucleotides align to TRBD2. The CDR3 runs 20 residues. The V and J ends lost 0 bases and 0 bases, in that order; junction bases with no gene match: 10. Per the germline V gene, CDR1 is SNHLY and CDR2 is FYNNEI. The CDR3 spells CASSEAPSGRSGVAKNIQYF. CDR3 DNA sequence: TGTGCCAGCAGTGAAGCGCCTAGCGGGAGGTCGGGGGTAGCCAAAAACATTCAGTACTTC. Filled out from reference TRBV2 and TRBJ2-4, the complete variable domain reads EPEVTQTPSHQVTQMGQEVILRCVPISNHLYFYWYRQILGQKVEFLVSFYNNEISEKSEIFDDQFSVERPDGSNFTLKIRSTKLEDSAMYFCASSEAPSGRSGVAKNIQYFGAGTRLSVL.

The chain carries TRBV7-8 and TRBJ2-7; 9 bases match TRBD2. CDR1 and CDR2 (germline): SGHVS, FQNEAQ. The ends lost 1 base at V and 3 bases at J; junction bases unmatched: 13. CDR3 length: 18 amino acids. CDR3 in DNA: TGTGCCAGCAGCTTAGGGTTAGCGGGGGCCTTCGAATACTACGAGCAGTACTTC. Translated: CASSLGLAGAFEYYEQYF.

The genes are TRBV5-6 and TRBJ2-3; 7 nucleotides align to TRBD2. Germline trimming cut 5 bases from V and 5 bases from J; bases unmatched to any gene: 5. This CDR3 region has 13 residues. The germline CDR1 and CDR2 sequences are SGHDT and YYEEEE. For the CDR3, the DNA is TGTGCCAGCAGTACTAGCGAGATAGATACGCAGTATTTT. Protein product: CASSTSEIDTQYF.

This chain joins TRBV6-1 and TRBJ2-7, with 14 bases identical to TRBD2. Germline CDR1 is MNHNS and CDR2 is SASEGT. The CDR3 is 15 amino acids. J was trimmed by 5 bases and V by 7 bases; bases with no gene match: 7. The DNA of the CDR3 is TGTGCCAGCACCCGGACTAGCGGGAGGCACAACGAGCAGTACTTC. Encoded protein: CASTRTSGRHNEQYF.

This chain links TRBV9 with TRBJ2-7; 7 nucleotides align to TRBD1. With 4 bases clipped from V and 3 bases from J, the junction kept 10 bases outside the gene matches. Germline loops: CDR1 SGDLS, CDR2 YYNGEE. This CDR3 comprises 15 residues. The CDR3 loop is CASSQGGSSNYEQYF. The CDR3 coding sequence is TGTGCCAGCAGCCAAGGGGGCAGTTCTAACTACGAGCAGTACTTC.

The rearrangement uses TRBV6-5 and TRBJ2-7, with 10 nucleotides matching TRBD1. Per the germline V gene, CDR1 is MNHEY and CDR2 is SVGAGI. This CDR3 is built from 16 residues. V was clipped by 0 bases and J by 2 bases; unmatched bases: 4. The CDR3 DNA reads TGTGCCAGCAGTTACTCGGGACAGGGGACTCCCTACGAGCAGTACTTC. Its translation is CASSYSGQGTPYEQYF.

About this clone itself: A read error is possible here, since a much larger clone lies one base away. This chain links TRBV7-2 with TRBJ2-1, with 9 bases matching TRBD2. This CDR3 contains 15 residues. Germline V gives CDR1 SGHTA, CDR2 FQGNSA. Trimming cost V 5 bases and J 0 bases; bases outside gene matches: 2. The DNA for the CDR3 is TGTGCCAGCAGCAATAGCGGGAGCTCCTACAATGAGCAGTTCTTC. As protein: CASSNSGSSYNEQFF.

The chain combines TRBV5-6 with TRBJ2-7; 7 nucleotides align to TRBD2. This CDR3 is built from 14 residues. In germline, CDR1 is SGHDT, CDR2 YYEEEE. V was pared by 1 base and J by 1 base, with 2 bases of the junction left unmatched. This CDR3 reads CASSLSGMSYEQYF. The CDR3 coding sequence is TGTGCCAGCAGCTTGAGCGGGATGTCCTACGAGCAGTACTTC. The full variable domain, completed using reference TRBV5-6 and TRBJ2-7, is DAGVTQSPTHLIKTRGQQVTLRCSPKSGHDTVSWYQQALGQGPQFIFQYYEEEERQRGNFPDRFSGHQFPNYSSELNVNALLLGDSALYLCASSLSGMSYEQYFGPGTRLTVT.

The chain joins TRBV2 to TRBJ2-3; no reliable D call. The germline CDR1 and CDR2 sequences are SNHLY and FYNNEI. V was trimmed by 5 bases and J by 6 bases, leaving 12 bases between them. CDR3 size: 13 residues. In DNA, the CDR3 is TGTGCCAGCAGTTTCCTTAGGTACGATACGCAGTATTTT. Amino acids: CASSFLRYDTQYF.

The CDR3: CASRLAYNEQFF. The CDR3 DNA reads as TGTGCCAGCAGACTAGCCTACAATGAGCAGTTCTTC. The rearrangement joins TRBV7-2 to TRBJ2-1, with D possibly TRBD2 on 5 matching bases. Trimming cost V 6 bases and J 2 bases, with 5 bases left between them. The CDR3 consists of 12 residues. Germline V CDR1 and CDR2: SGHTA, FQGNSA.